Included here is one TCR beta chain sequence, with context. Authors' analysis steps: Reference gene primer amplification yielded estimated nucleated cell counts. TCRdb's table, derived via immunoSEQ multiplex PCR, lists solely in-frame clones and lacks some. The DNA was the basis for D and trimming; V, J and clone size are from that table. This sample has about 93,000 clones, with under 90% found just once. This sample is drawn from a study of blood T cell repertoires in COVID-19. On the study more broadly: Samples representing acute and convalescent COVID-19 were sourced from the United States, Italy and Spain. T cells, B-cell-depleted T cells, or PBMCs provided the cDNA or gDNA that served as material.

Germline V gene lookup returns CDR1 SGHAT and CDR2 FQNNGV. Trimming took 5 bases from V and 6 from J; bases not matched to a gene: 8. The CDR3 covers 15 residues. The rearrangement links TRBV11-2 to TRBJ2-3; 10 bases align to TRBD1. Material: peripheral blood. The TCR comes from a human donor with active COVID-19. The donor label of this sample is uncertain. The CDR3 DNA follows: TGTGCCAGCAGCCACGACAGGGGGCTTAGGGATACGCAGTATTTT. It specifies CASSHDRGLRDTQYF.